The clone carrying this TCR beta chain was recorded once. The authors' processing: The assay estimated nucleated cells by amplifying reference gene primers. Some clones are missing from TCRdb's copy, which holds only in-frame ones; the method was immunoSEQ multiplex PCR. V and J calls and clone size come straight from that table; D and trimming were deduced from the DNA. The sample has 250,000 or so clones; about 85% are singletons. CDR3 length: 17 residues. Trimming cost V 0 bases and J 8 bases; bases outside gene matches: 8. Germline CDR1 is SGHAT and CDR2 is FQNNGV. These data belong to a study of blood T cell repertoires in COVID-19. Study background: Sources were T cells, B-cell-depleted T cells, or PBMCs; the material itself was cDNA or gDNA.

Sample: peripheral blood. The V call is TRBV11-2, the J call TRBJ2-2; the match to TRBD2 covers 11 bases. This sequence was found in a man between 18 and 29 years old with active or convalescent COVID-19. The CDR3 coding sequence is TGTGCCAGCAGCTTAGATCTAGCGGGGGGTCCGGCAGGGGAGCTGTTTTTT. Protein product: CASSLDLAGGPAGELFF. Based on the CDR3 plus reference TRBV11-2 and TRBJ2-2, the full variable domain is EAGVAQSPRYKIIEKRQSVAFWCNPISGHATLYWYQQILGQGPKLLIQFQNNGVVDDSQLPKDRFSAERLKGVDSTLKIQPAKLEDSAVYLCASSLDLAGGPAGELFFGEGSRLTVL.